What follows are 3 T cell receptor beta chains derived from one specimen sequenced in a study of control samples from healthy donors and cancer patients. Data came from immunoSEQ multiplex PCR; TCRdb stores just in-frame clones and leaves some out. The sample consists of roughly 400,000 clones, more than 80% of them appearing once. Material for sequencing was PBMCs. The receptors derive from a man aged 40-50 years with head and neck cancer.

The chain employs TRBV4-1 and TRBJ2-1; D perhaps matches TRBD2 (6 bases). The V end was cut by 0 bases, the J end by 10 bases, with 22 bases between. The CDR3 runs to 17 residues. Germline CDR1 and CDR2: MGHRA and YSYEKL. CDR3 sequence: CASSQDVASPFGREQFF. CDR3 DNA sequence: TGCGCCAGCAGCCAAGATGTAGCCAGCCCTTTTGGGAGGGAGCAGTTCTTC.

The chain uses TRBV6-2 or TRBV6-3 and TRBJ1-2; a possible D gene is TRBD1 (5 bases). Trimming pared 2 bases from V and 0 bases from J, leaving 10 bases between. The CDR3 spans 15 residues. CDR1 and CDR2 from the germline V gene are MNHEY and SVGEGT. The CDR3 bases are TGTGCCAGCAGTTACCCGACAGACTCTAACTATGGCTACACCTTC. Its translation is CASSYPTDSNYGYTF.

The V call is TRBV7-2, the J call TRBJ2-7, with D possibly being TRBD1 (6 bases). CDR3 size: 14 residues. Germline lookup yields CDR1 SGHTA and CDR2 FQGNSA. With 1 base removed from V and 2 bases from J, the gap between germline ends came to 9 bases. In DNA form, the CDR3 reads TGTGCCAGCAGCTTAGGAGGGGGACCCTACGAGCAGTACTTC. This sequence encodes CASSLGGGPYEQYF.